Described below is a single T cell receptor (beta chain) sequence and its context. This clone was observed a few times. Its cognate antigen has yet to be identified. One base away there is no much larger clone; base qualities are not given. TCRbeta CDR3 regions were amplified from genomic DNA by means of the immunoSEQ Assay, a bias-controlled multiplex PCR. Concerning the study's data processing: The number of nucleated cells in each sample was estimated from the amplification of reference gene primers within the assay. To quantify the absolute abundance of each unique TCRbeta CDR3 rearrangement, sequence reads were collapsed and filtered. Productive Simpson clonality was computed per sample as the square root of Simpson's diversity index over productive rearrangements. The source is immuneACCESS, and TCRdb retained only in-frame sequences with V and J called. Part of the clones is not carried over; for the studies checked, unresolved V genes explain less than half of this, and the remainder is unexplained. The V and J calls and clone size were taken over from that table, and D and trimming were inferred from the DNA. Present in this sample are tens of thousands of clones, 75% to 85% of which were seen just once. The ten top clones hold approximately 14% of the sample.

The sample is drawn from a study of blood T cell repertoires in COVID-19 (dated by TCRdb to 2019 to 2021). With respect to the entire study: Collaborator samples came from the United States, Italy and Spain and covered acute and convalescent phases of COVID-19. The material from the prospective study consisted of cDNA or gDNA derived from T cells, B-cell-depleted T cells, or PBMCs. Subjects who had been exposed to COVID-19, were actively infected with it, or had recovered from it provided the deeply sampled blood TCRbeta repertoires that made up the dataset. The repertoires were made available in a free public database intended to serve as a resource for research on the immune response to SARS-CoV-2. The samples were drawn from two sources: the first 160 participants of the ongoing ImmuneRACE study, and fewer than 1,500 subjects contributed by 6 global collaborators. A de-identified subject ID, COVID-19 status, age in years and sex were almost always included in the sample metadata. Where available, HLA class I and class II types were obtained from metadata supplied by the sample provider rather than from assay-based typing.

On the study overall, not on this receptor specifically: The quantity of clinical and demographic metadata differed by source and by participant and was supplied without curation.

Via the germline V gene (reference sequence), CDR1 is SEHNR and CDR2 FQNEAQ. The CDR3, from cysteine to phenylalanine, totals 16 residues. The DNA shown is the 48-base CDR3, in frame from base 1. V drops 1 base and J drops 3 bases, leaving 13 bases in between. Whole blood was collected in K2EDTA tubes by collaborating institutions according to the institutions' own protocols. For TCRbeta analysis, collaborators shipped samples in one of three forms: frozen whole blood, isolated PBMCs, or DNA extracted from either of those sample types. The V and J segments used are TRBV7-9 and TRBJ1-5; tentative D gene TRBD1, with 6 bases matching. The receptor comes from a human donor with acute or convalescent COVID-19. The donor label of this sample is uncertain. Sequenced: peripheral blood. The sequenced DNA: TGTGCCAGCAGCTTAGGTAGTGGACAGAACAATCAGCCCCAGCATTTT. Translated, this gives CASSLGSGQNNQPQHF.